One TCR beta chain is described in this entry. These data are taken from a study of blood T cell repertoires in COVID-19. Some clones are missing from TCRdb's copy, which holds only in-frame ones; the method was immunoSEQ multiplex PCR. The sample contains about 160,000 clones, roughly 93% of which appear only once. Germline-derived CDR1 and CDR2 are GTSNPN and SVGIG (reference sequence). V was pared by 0 bases and J by 6 bases, with 7 bases of the junction left unmatched. The CDR3 is 15 amino acids. The chain joins TRBV30 to TRBJ2-1; 8 nucleotides agree with TRBD2. The source of this sequence is a woman aged 45-65 years with acute or convalescent COVID-19. Specimen: peripheral blood. The CDR3 DNA is TGTGCCTGGAGTGTATCAGTCCGGGGGGGCAATGAGCAGTTCTTC. Its translation is CAWSVSVRGGNEQFF.